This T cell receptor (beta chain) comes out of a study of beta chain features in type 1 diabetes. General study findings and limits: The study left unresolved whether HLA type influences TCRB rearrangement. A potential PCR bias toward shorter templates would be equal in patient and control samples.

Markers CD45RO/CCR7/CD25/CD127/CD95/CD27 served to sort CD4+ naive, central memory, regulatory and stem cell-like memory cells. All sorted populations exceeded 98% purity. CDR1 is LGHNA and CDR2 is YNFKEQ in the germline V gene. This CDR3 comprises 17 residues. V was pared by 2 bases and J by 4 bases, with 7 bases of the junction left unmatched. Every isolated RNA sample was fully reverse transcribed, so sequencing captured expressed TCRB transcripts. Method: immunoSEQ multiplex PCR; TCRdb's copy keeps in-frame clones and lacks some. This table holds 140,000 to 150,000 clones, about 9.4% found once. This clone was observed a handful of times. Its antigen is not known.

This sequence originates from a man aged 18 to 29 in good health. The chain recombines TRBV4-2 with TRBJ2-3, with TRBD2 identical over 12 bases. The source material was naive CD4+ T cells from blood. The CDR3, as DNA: TGTGCCAGCAGCCAACAACTAGCGGGGGGTGGGTCAGATACGCAGTATTTT. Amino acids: CASSQQLAGGGSDTQYF.